The clone carrying this TCR beta chain was picked up one time. The antigen remains undetermined. These data are taken from a study of cytomegalovirus exposure and HLA in healthy donors. Across the whole study: Previous work identified roughly 120 million unique TCR beta sequences from around 170 million T cells. General study findings and limits: V- and J-gene trimming of TCR beta was linked (in a later analysis) to a missense DCLRE1C variant.

V dropped 4 bases and J dropped 8 bases, with 21 bases sitting between them. Germline lookup yields CDR1 SGHRS and CDR2 YFSETQ. The CDR3 has 16 amino acids. All the people who gave samples were healthy bone marrow donors. The PCR ran on 60 Vbeta and 13 Jbeta primers. Original data processing: As a later analysis found, there were 70 million to 90 million unique TCR beta chains, of which roughly 11 million were shared. Data came from immunoSEQ multiplex PCR; TCRdb stores just in-frame clones and leaves some out. That table is the source of V, J and clone size, and D and trimming were worked out from the DNA. This table has over 250,000 clones, 80% to 90% appearing once.

The chain links TRBV5-1 to TRBJ1-4; a weak D match, TRBD1 (6 bases). The source is a man aged 40-50 years in good health and CMV-seropositive. Sequenced input: PBMCs. CDR3 sequence (DNA): TGCGCCAGCAGCCCTGGGGGCCGGCAGGGGTACGAAAAACTGTTTTTT. This sequence encodes CASSPGGRQGYEKLFF.